This is a list of T cell receptor beta chains from one sample in a study of blood T cell repertoires in COVID-19. Assay used: immunoSEQ multiplex PCR; TCRdb lists only in-frame clones, some missing. The sample lists more than 250,000 clones, 87% occurring once. The sequencing input was peripheral blood. The source is a man aged 45-65 years with active or convalescent COVID-19. The CDR3 runs from the conserved cysteine through the conserved F or W. Each record gives: J gene, V gene, D gene, clone size, CDR3 DNA, CDR3 protein. A D gene is named only where the DNA matches it firmly. Not all rows give a size; the values are once, few, many and, for expanded clones, a class.

TRBJ2-2	TRBV5-4	TRBD2	-	TGTGCCAGCAGCTGGGGACTAGCGGGGGGGCCCGGGGAGCTGTTTTTT	CASSWGLAGGPGELFF
TRBJ2-1	TRBV19	TRBD1	-	TGTGCCAGTAGTACCCTTCAGGGGGCCTGGGGGTTCTTC	CASSTLQGAWGFF
TRBJ2-3	TRBV3-1/TRBV3-2	TRBD2	-	TGTGCCAGCAGCCAAACTTTAGCGGGAGTAAACACAGATACGCAGTATTTT	CASSQTLAGVNTDTQYF
TRBJ2-3	TRBV28	TRBD1	-	TGTGCCATTTCGTTGACAGGGGGCGCAGATACGCAGTATTTT	CAISLTGGADTQYF
TRBJ1-2	TRBV18	TRBD1	-	TGTGCCAGCTCACCGGACAGGGGTGCCGGGCCCTATGGCTACACCTTC	CASSPDRGAGPYGYTF
TRBJ1-2	TRBV19	-	-	TGTGCCAGTAGTATTTCGGCAGGTCGGACTTATGGCTACACCTTC	CASSISAGRTYGYTF
TRBJ1-2	TRBV12-5	-	-	TGTGCTAGTGGTTCCCAGCCGCAGGGATTGCATGGCTACACCTTC	CASGSQPQGLHGYTF
TRBJ2-7	TRBV7-2	-	-	TGTGCCAGCAGCCAATACAGGGCCTACGAGCAGTACTTC	CASSQYRAYEQYF
TRBJ2-6	TRBV7-9	-	-	TGTGCCAGCCCCCTAGGGGACTCTGGGGCCAACGTCCTGACTTTC	CASPLGDSGANVLTF
TRBJ2-1	TRBV30	-	-	TGTGCCTGGGCCGGAGAGGAGGGGCAGTTCTTC	CAWAGEEGQFF
TRBJ2-7	TRBV6-2/TRBV6-3	-	-	TGTGCCAGCAGCCCGCTAGGAATACCCTACGAGCAGTACTTC	CASSPLGIPYEQYF
TRBJ1-6	TRBV28	-	-	TGTGCCAGCAGTCAACAGGGTATTTGGTCACCCCTCCACTTT	CASSQQGIWSPLHF
TRBJ1-6	TRBV27	TRBD1	-	TGTGCCAGCAGTGACAGGGGTTGGCAGAATTCACCCCTCCACTTT	CASSDRGWQNSPLHF
TRBJ1-6	TRBV9	-	few	TGTGCCAGCAGCGTAGTTGGGGGGGGCAATTCACCCCTCCACTTT	CASSVVGGGNSPLHF
TRBJ2-1	TRBV29-1	TRBD2	-	TGCAGCGTTGGCGGGACTAGCGGGGGAATTGATGAGCAGTTCTTC	CSVGGTSGGIDEQFF
TRBJ1-2	TRBV6-6	TRBD1	-	TGTGCCAGCAGTGGATTCGGGACAGGGGGCATCGGCTGCACCTTC	CASSGFGTGGIGCTF
TRBJ1-5	TRBV15	TRBD1	-	TGTGCCACCAGCAGGGACAGGGGCGGGGGTTCTTATCAGCCCCAGCATTTT	CATSRDRGGGSYQPQHF
TRBJ2-7	TRBV12-2	-	-	TGTGCAAGTCGAAACAGTCTAGCGGGGAGCTCCTACGAGCAGTACTTC	CASRNSLAGSSYEQYF
TRBJ1-6	TRBV7-2	-	-	TGTGCCAGCAGACCCCCGAGCTCCTATAATTCACCCCTCCACTTT	CASRPPSSYNSPLHF
TRBJ2-2	TRBV7-9	TRBD1	-	TGTGCCAGCAGACAATGGACAGGGACCATTTCCGGGGAGCTGTTTTTT	CASRQWTGTISGELFF
TRBJ2-4	TRBV24-1	TRBD1	-	TGTGCCACCAGTGACGGGGACAGGGGAAACATTCAGTACTTC	CATSDGDRGNIQYF
TRBJ1-4	TRBV30	-	-	TGTGCCTGGAGTTCACAGGGAGTTTATGAAAAACTGTTTTTT	CAWSSQGVYEKLFF
TRBJ2-2	TRBV18	-	-	TGTGCCAGCTCACCCCCTTTGTTCACCGGGGAGCTGTTTTTT	CASSPPLFTGELFF
TRBJ2-7	TRBV27	TRBD1	few	TGTGCCAGCAGCAAAGGGGACAGCTCCTACGAGCAGTACTTC	CASSKGDSSYEQYF
TRBJ2-1	TRBV9	TRBD2	-	TGTGCCAGCAGCGTAGAGGGAGGGCGGGAGGTGGAAAATGAGCAGTTCTTC	CASSVEGGREVENEQFF
TRBJ2-7	TRBV6-5	-	-	TGTGCCAGCAGTCCAGGGTCTTACGAGCAGTACTTC	CASSPGSYEQYF
TRBJ1-1	TRBV4-3	-	-	TGCGCCAGCAGCCAAGATAGATTCCGTCTCACTGAAGCTTTCTTT	CASSQDRFRLTEAFF
TRBJ2-3	TRBV7-2	TRBD2	-	TGTGCCAGCAGCCCAGGACTAGCGGGGAGCACAGATACGCAGTATTTT	CASSPGLAGSTDTQYF
TRBJ2-4	TRBV21-1	-	-	TGTGCCAGCAGCAAAGGGCGGGGGGTAGCCAAAAACATTCAGTACTTC	CASSKGRGVAKNIQYF
TRBJ2-5	TRBV18	-	-	TGTGCCAGCTCACGGTCGGGGGAAGAGACCCAGTACTTC	CASSRSGEETQYF
TRBJ1-6	TRBV5-1	-	-	TGCGCCAGCAGCTTGGGTCGGGGGACGAATTCACCCCTCCACTTT	CASSLGRGTNSPLHF
TRBJ2-5	TRBV7-2	-	-	TGTGCCAGCAGCTTAGCGGGCTTTCAAGAGACCCAGTACTTC	CASSLAGFQETQYF
TRBJ2-7	TRBV6-5	TRBD1	-	TGTGCCAGCAGCCTAGACAGGGGATCGCATGAGCAGTACTTC	CASSLDRGSHEQYF
TRBJ2-3	TRBV24-1	-	-	TGTGCCACCAGTGATTTTGGCAGGGCGTTTAGCACAGATACGCAGTATTTT	CATSDFGRAFSTDTQYF
TRBJ1-3	TRBV28	-	-	TGTGCCAGCAGCTCAGGGTCTGGAAACACCATATATTTT	CASSSGSGNTIYF
TRBJ1-1	TRBV6-5	TRBD1	-	TGTGCCAGCACCAGGACAGGAGGCATGAACACTGAAGCTTTCTTT	CASTRTGGMNTEAFF
TRBJ2-1	TRBV10-3	-	-	TGTGCCGGGAGTTCGGTTGGTGAGCAGTTCTTC	CAGSSVGEQFF
TRBJ1-3	TRBV7-9	TRBD1	once	TGTGCCAGCAGCTTAGTTTCCTTCAGGGGGTCTGGAAACACCATATATTTT	CASSLVSFRGSGNTIYF
TRBJ2-3	TRBV7-2	TRBD2	-	TGTGCCAGCAGCTTTGCCGGGGGGGATACGCAGTATTTT	CASSFAGGDTQYF
TRBJ1-4	TRBV15	-	few	TGTGCCACCAGCGGCGGGACGGGCACAATGGGGGAAAAACTGTTTTTT	CATSGGTGTMGEKLFF
TRBJ2-3	TRBV5-1	TRBD2	-	TGCGCCAGCAGCTTGGCTAGCGGGAGTGTAACGCAGTATTTT	CASSLASGSVTQYF
TRBJ1-1	TRBV29-1	-	-	TGCAGCGTTGTAGACGGTGAAGCTTTCTTT	CSVVDGEAFF
TRBJ1-2	TRBV5-1	TRBD1	-	TGCGCCAGCAGCTCGGGACAGGGGGCTTACTATGGCTACACCTTC	CASSSGQGAYYGYTF
TRBJ2-3	TRBV5-1	-	-	TGCGCCAGCAGCATACAATCCGGGACAGATACGCAGTATTTT	CASSIQSGTDTQYF